A single T cell receptor beta chain is shown here with its context. Which cohort a participant joined came from the clinical history participants gave. Authors' methods: It was from reference gene primer amplification that nucleated cell counts were estimated. Assay used: immunoSEQ multiplex PCR; TCRdb lists only in-frame clones, some missing. V and J calls and clone size are given by that table; D and trimming were obtained from the DNA. The sample contains a few hundred thousand clones, around 81% of which appear only once. The sample is drawn from a study of blood T cell repertoires in COVID-19. This CDR3 has 15 amino acids. V lost 5 bases to trimming and J lost 1 base; unmatched junction nucleotides: 6. Germline-derived CDR1 and CDR2 are SGHTA and FQGNSA.

Sequencing was performed on PBMCs or T cells enriched from blood (not recorded which). The clonotype originates from a man between 25 and 39 years old with acute COVID-19. This sequence joins TRBV7-2 and TRBJ1-1, with 8 bases identical to TRBD1. The CDR3 spells CASSPPGQENTEAFF. CDR3 nucleotide sequence: TGTGCCAGCAGCCCACCGGGACAGGAGAACACTGAAGCTTTCTTT. Combining the CDR3 with reference TRBV7-2 and TRBJ1-1 gives the whole variable domain GAGVSQSPSNKVTEKGKDVELRCDPISGHTALYWYRQSLGQGLEFLIYFQGNSAPDKSGLPSDRFSAERTGGSVSTLTIQRTQQEDSAVYLCASSPPGQENTEAFFGQGTRLTVV.